The 5 T cell receptor beta chains reported below all come from one sample, sequenced in a study of blood T cell repertoires in COVID-19. Assay used: immunoSEQ multiplex PCR; TCRdb lists only in-frame clones, some missing. Of around 250,000 clones listed, around 87% were seen once; the top ten hold approximately 7%. Sequencing used peripheral blood. The receptors shown here come from a woman between 65 and 79 years old with active or convalescent COVID-19.

The V and J genes are TRBV10-3 and TRBJ2-1; 9 bases agree with TRBD1. V lost 2 bases to trimming and J lost 10 bases; unmatched junction nucleotides: 6. This CDR3 is 14 amino acids long. Germline V gene lookup returns CDR1 ENHRY and CDR2 SYGVKD. The CDR3 here is CAISEPRDRVEQFF. CDR3 coding DNA: TGTGCCATCAGTGAGCCCAGGGACAGGGTAGAGCAGTTCTTC.

In regard to this clone: At one of its ends the junction is not consistent with the germline gene, which may arise from a read error. The genes are TRBV12-3 or TRBV12-4 and TRBJ1-4; maybe TRBD1 (6 bases). The CDR3 is made up of 13 amino acids. The CDR3 region is CPPRGGEEEKLFF. CDR3 nucleotide sequence: TGCCCCCCAAGGGGGGGGGAAGAGGAAAAACTGTTTTTT.

The genes are TRBV6-5 and TRBJ1-2; TRBD1 might be the D (6 bases). CDR1 is MNHEY and CDR2 is SVGAGI in the germline V gene. The V gene lost 5 bases and the J gene lost 4 bases, with 17 bases spanning the gap. CDR3 length equals 15 residues. For the CDR3, the DNA is TGTGCCAGCAGTCCCCTGACAGGCTTGCCCTATGGCTACACCTTC. This sequence encodes CASSPLTGLPYGYTF.

This chain links TRBV6-2 or TRBV6-3 with TRBJ2-2, with D tentatively TRBD1 (6 bases). Germline assignment: CDR1 MNHEY and CDR2 SVGEGT. Trimming took off 4 bases at V and 7 bases at J, with 13 bases between the two ends. The CDR3 covers 14 residues. This CDR3 reads CASSWGQYGGELFF. The CDR3 DNA is TGTGCCAGCAGTTGGGGACAATACGGCGGGGAGCTGTTTTTT.

The CDR3 region has the DNA TGTGCCAGCAGCTACACCGGGGGGCTAGGCACAGATACGCAGTATTTT. Protein: CASSYTGGLGTDTQYF. This sequence joins TRBV11-2 and TRBJ2-3; D perhaps matches TRBD2 (7 bases). V was clipped by 4 bases and J by 1 base, with 15 bases between them. Per germline, CDR1 SGHAT and CDR2 FQNNGV. The CDR3 loop spans 16 amino acids.